This T cell receptor beta chain was recovered during a study of T-cell reconstitution after alpha-beta-depleted transplantation in children. Germline CDR1 SQVTM, CDR2 ANQGSEA. The trim removed 6 bases at V and 6 bases at J, leaving 9 bases unmatched. The CDR3 length is 14 residues. Preparation of the TCRbeta library was carried out with unique molecular identifiers. TCRdb passed the PCR reads through MiXCR, listing each CDR3 protein once. The sample has 450,000 to 550,000 distinct CDR3 sequences; 9.5% to 12% are singletons. This sequence was found in a female patient aged 2 to 10 who had a stem cell transplant for aplastic anemia, so the T cells may come from the graft donor. J is TRBJ2-7 and V is TRBV29-1, with 12 bases lining up with TRBD2. The material sequenced was PBMCs, mostly from graft donor cells, taken 180 days after TCRalphabeta/CD19-depleted stem cell transplant. This CDR3 reads CSVSDWTSGIEQYF. The CDR3 bases are TGCAGCGTAAGCGACTGGACTAGCGGGATCGAGCAGTACTTC.